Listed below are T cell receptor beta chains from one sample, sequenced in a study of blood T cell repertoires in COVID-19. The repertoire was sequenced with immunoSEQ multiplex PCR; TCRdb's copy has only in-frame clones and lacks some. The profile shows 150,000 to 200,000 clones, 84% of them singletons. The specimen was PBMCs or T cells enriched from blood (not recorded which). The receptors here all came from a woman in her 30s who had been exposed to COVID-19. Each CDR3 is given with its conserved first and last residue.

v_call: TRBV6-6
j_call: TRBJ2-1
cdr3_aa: CASSYEQGVRNEQFF

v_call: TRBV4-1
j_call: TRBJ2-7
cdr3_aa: CASSQGRGSYEQYF

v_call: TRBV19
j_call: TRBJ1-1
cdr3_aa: CASSIITEAFF

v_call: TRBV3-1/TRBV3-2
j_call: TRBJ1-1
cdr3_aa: CASSSTGMGDTEAFF

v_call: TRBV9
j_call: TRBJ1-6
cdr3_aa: CASSVGPDRGDSPLHF

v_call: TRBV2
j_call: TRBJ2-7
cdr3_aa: CATIDTNYEQYF

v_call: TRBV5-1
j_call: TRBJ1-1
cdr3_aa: CASSIDRGVNTEAFF

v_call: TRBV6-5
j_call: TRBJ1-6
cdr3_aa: CASVQGGTYNSPLHF

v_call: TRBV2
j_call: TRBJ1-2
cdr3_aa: CASSEQGARYGYTF

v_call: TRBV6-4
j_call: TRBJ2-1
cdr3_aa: CASSAGTYNEQFF

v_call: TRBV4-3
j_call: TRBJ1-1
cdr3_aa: CASSSTDANTEAFF

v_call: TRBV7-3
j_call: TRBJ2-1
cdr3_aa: CASSSSGGHNEQFF

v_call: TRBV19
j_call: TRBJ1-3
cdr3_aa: CASSTERGNTIYF

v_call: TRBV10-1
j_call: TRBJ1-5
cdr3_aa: CASSVGDQPQHF

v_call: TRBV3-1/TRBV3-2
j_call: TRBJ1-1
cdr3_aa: CASSQEGGGNTEAFF

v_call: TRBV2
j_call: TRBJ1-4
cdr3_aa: CATLKGDTPNEKLFF

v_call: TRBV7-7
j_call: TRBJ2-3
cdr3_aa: CASSLGLRSTDTQYF

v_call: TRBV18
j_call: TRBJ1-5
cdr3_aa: CASSPGRDNQPQHF

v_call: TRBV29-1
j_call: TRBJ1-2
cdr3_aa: CSVEAGQGSGYTF

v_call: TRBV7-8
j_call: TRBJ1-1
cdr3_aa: CASSLTGNLEAAFF

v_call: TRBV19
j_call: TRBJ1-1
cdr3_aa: CASSTPGTGIGAFF

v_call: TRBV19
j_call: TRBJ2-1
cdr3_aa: CASKGETYNEQFF

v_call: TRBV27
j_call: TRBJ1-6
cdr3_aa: CASSLATETYNSPLHF

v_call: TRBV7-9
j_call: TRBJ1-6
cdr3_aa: CASSLLGGGDNSPLHF

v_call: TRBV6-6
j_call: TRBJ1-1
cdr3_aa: CASSLGGNTEAFF

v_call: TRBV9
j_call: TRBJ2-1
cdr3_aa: CASSVGDINEQFF

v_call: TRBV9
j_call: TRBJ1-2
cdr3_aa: CASSVNDRVFGYTF

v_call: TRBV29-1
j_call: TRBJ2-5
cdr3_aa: CSVEDRRTGEGETQYF

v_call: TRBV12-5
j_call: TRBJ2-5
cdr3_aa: CASGPGDSQETQYF

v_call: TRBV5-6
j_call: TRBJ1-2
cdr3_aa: CASSLPGAAYGYTF

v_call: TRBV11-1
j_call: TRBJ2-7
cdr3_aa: CASSRLGGSVQYF

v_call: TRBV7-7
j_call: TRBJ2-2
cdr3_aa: CASSSQGSGGTNTGELFF